Below are 4 T cell receptor beta chains sequenced from a single sample in a study of T cell changes during pregnancy in multiple sclerosis. Produced via immunoSEQ multiplex PCR; TCRdb's table is partial and in-frame only. The data contain about 42,000 clones, roughly nine tenths of them singletons. Specimen: CD4+ T cells from peripheral blood mononuclear cells, collected before pregnancy. These receptors all come from a female donor with multiple sclerosis, enrolled in a pregnancy study.

The J gene is TRBJ2-7, the V gene TRBV5-6, with a possible D match to TRBD1 (6 bases). In germline, CDR1 is SGHDT, CDR2 YYEEEE. V dropped 3 bases and J dropped 3 bases, with 13 bases sitting between them. CDR3 length equals 14 residues. CDR3 region: CASSWTGTRYEQYF. The CDR3 nucleotides read TGTGCCAGCAGCTGGACCGGGACACGCTACGAGCAGTACTTC.

This clone was detected only a few times. The CDR3 nucleotides are TGTGCCAGCAGGGACGGACAAATCTATAGCAATCAGCCCCAGCATTTT. Encoded protein: CASRDGQIYSNQPQHF. The V gene is TRBV7-2, the J gene TRBJ1-5, with D possibly TRBD1 on 5 matching bases. Germline values: CDR1 SGHTA, CDR2 FQGNSA. There are 16 residues in the CDR3. V shed 6 bases and J shed 0 bases, with 15 bases lying between them.

The chain links TRBV2 to TRBJ2-2; TRBD1 matches at 8 bases. The trim removed 9 bases at V and 3 bases at J, leaving 3 bases unmatched. The germline CDR1 and CDR2 sequences are SNHLY and FYNNEI. This CDR3 contains 13 residues. This chain's CDR3 is CARDRGDTGELFF. The CDR3 DNA follows: TGTGCCAGAGACAGGGGAGACACCGGGGAGCTGTTTTTT.

Of note for this clone: Germline is not matched at one junction end, which may reflect a read error. The rearrangement joins TRBV6-1 to TRBJ2-5; 10 nucleotides line up with TRBD2. CDR3 size: 16 residues. Germline CDR1 and CDR2: MNHNS and SASEGT. The CDR3 nucleotides are TGTGCCAGCAGTGACCAGCTAGCGGGGGTTCAAGGGACCCAGTACTTC. Protein sequence: CASSDQLAGVQGTQYF.